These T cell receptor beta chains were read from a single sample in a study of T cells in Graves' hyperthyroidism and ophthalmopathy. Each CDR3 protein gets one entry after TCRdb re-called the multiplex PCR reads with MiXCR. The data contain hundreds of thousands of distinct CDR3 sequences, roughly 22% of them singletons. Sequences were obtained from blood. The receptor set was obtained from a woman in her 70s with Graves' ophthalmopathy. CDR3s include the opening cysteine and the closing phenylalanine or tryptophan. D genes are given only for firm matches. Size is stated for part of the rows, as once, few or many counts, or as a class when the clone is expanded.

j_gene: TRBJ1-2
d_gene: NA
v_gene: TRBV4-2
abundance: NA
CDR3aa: CASSQGGFPGYTF
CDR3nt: TGTGCCAGCAGCCAAGGCGGTTTCCCTGGCTACACCTTC

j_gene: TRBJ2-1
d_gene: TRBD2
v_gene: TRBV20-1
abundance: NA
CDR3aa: CSASGLAGVGQFF
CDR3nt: TGCAGTGCCTCCGGACTAGCGGGAGTGGGGCAGTTCTTC

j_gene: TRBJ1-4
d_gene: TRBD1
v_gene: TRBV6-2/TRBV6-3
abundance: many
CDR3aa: CASSSRGLANEKLFF
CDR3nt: TGTGCCAGCAGTTCCAGGGGGCTGGCTAATGAAAAACTGTTTTTT

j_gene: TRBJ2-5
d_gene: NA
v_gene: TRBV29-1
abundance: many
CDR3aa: CSVRRGGQAETQYF
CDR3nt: TGCAGCGTACGAAGGGGGGGTCAGGCAGAGACCCAGTACTTC

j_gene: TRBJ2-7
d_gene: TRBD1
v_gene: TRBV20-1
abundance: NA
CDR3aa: CSASIPGQGYEQYF
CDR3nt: TGCAGTGCTAGTATCCCAGGACAGGGCTACGAGCAGTACTTC

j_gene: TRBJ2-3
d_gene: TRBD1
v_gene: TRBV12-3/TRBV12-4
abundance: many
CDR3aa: CASSPPGTGPTDTQYF
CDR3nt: TGTGCCAGCAGTCCCCCCGGGACAGGACCCACAGATACGCAGTATTTT

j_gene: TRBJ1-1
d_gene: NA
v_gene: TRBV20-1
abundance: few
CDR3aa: CSAPRSGPTEAFF
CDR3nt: TGCAGTGCCCCCCGGTCGGGGCCCACTGAAGCTTTCTTT

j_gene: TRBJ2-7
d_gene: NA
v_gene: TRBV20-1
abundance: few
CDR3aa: CSACWLGGLYEQYF
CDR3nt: TGCAGTGCCTGCTGGTTGGGCGGATTATACGAGCAGTACTTC

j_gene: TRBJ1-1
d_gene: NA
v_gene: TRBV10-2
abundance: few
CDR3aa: CASSEFWVMNTEAFF
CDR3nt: TGCGCCAGCAGTGAGTTTTGGGTCATGAACACTGAAGCTTTCTTT

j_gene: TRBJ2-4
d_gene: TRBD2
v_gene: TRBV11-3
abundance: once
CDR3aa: CASSPGTSGRREAKNIQYF
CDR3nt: TGTGCCAGCAGCCCCGGGACTAGCGGGAGAAGGGAGGCCAAAAACATTCAGTACTTC

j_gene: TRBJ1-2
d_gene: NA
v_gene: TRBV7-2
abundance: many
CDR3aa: CASSFKVSGYGYTF
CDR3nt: TGTGCCAGCAGCTTCAAGGTGTCGGGCTATGGCTACACCTTC

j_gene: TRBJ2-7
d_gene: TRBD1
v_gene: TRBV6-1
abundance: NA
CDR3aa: CASSSYTGAYEQYF
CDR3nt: TGTGCCAGCAGTTCCTACACAGGGGCCTACGAGCAGTACTTC

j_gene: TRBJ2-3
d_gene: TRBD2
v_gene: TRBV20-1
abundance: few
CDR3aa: CSAGTSGGTDTQYF
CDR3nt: TGCAGCGCAGGGACTAGCGGAGGCACAGATACGCAGTATTTT

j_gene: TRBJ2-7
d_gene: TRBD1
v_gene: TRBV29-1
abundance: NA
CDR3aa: CSVQGGTGGAYEQYF
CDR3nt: TGCAGCGTTCAAGGCGGGACAGGGGGGGCCTACGAGCAGTACTTC

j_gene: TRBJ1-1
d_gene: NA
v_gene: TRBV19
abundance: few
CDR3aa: CASSKGRAEAFF
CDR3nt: TGTGCCAGTAGTAAGGGCAGAGCCGAAGCTTTCTTT

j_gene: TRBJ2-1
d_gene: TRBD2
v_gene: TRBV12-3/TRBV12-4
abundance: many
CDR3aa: CASSPLGLAGNNEQFF
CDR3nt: TGTGCCAGCAGTCCGCTGGGACTAGCGGGGAACAATGAGCAGTTCTTC

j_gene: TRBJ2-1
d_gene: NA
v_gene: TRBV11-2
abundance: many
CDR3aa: CASSLGYQNEQFF
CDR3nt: TGTGCCAGCAGCTTAGGATACCAGAATGAGCAGTTCTTC

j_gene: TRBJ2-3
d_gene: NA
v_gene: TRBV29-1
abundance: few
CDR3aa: CSVRQGSTDTQYF
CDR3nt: TGCAGCGTTCGCCAGGGGAGCACAGATACGCAGTATTTT

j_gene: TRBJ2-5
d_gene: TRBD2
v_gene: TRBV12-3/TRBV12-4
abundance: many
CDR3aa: CASGRAVETQYF
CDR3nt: TGTGCCAGCGGGAGGGCCGTAGAGACCCAGTACTTC

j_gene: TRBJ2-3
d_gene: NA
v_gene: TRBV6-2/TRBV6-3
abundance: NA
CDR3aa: CASSGLQSTDTQYF
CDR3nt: TGTGCCAGCAGTGGACTACAGAGTACAGATACGCAGTATTTT

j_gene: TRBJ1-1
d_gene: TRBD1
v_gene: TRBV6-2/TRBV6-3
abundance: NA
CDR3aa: CASSLTQGAPGTEAFF
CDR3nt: TGTGCCAGCAGTTTAACGCAGGGGGCTCCGGGCACTGAAGCTTTCTTT

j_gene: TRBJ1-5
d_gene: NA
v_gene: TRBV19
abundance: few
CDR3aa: CASGEAGDLRPQHF
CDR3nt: TGTGCCAGTGGGGAGGCAGGCGATTTGCGGCCCCAGCATTTT

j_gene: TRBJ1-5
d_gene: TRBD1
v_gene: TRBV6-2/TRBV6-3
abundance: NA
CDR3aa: CASSRDRLSNQPQHF
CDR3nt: TGTGCCAGCAGCCGGGACAGATTGAGCAATCAGCCCCAGCATTTT

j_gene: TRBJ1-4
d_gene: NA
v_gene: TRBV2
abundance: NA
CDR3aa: CASLQELNEKLFF
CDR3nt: TGTGCCAGTCTACAGGAGTTGAATGAAAAACTGTTTTTT

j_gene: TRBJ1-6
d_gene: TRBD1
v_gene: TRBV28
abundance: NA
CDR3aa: CASTGGSSNSPLHF
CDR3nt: TGTGCCAGTACAGGGGGTTCCAGTAATTCACCCCTCCACTTT

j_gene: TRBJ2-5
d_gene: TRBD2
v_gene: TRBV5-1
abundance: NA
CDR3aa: CASSLVPGLAVQETQYF
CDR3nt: TGCGCCAGCAGCTTGGTTCCGGGACTAGCGGTTCAAGAGACCCAGTACTTC

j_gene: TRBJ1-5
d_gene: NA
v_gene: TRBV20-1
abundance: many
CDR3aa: CSARDGLGQPYQPQHF
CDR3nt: TGCAGTGCTAGAGATGGTTTAGGACAGCCCTATCAGCCCCAGCATTTT

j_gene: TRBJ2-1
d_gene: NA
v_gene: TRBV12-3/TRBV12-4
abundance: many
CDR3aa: CASSLDRRINEQFF
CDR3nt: TGTGCCAGCAGTCTCGACAGGAGAATCAATGAGCAGTTCTTC

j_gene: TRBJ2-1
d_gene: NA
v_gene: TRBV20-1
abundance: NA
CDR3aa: CSAKNIPGLYGGQFF
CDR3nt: TGCAGTGCGAAAAATATCCCGGGACTTTACGGGGGGCAGTTCTTC

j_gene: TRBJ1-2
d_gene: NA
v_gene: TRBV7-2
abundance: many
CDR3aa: CASSSQGYYGYTF
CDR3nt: TGTGCCAGCAGCTCACAGGGTTACTATGGCTACACCTTC

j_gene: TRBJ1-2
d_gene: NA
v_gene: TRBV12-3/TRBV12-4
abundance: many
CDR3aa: CASSPQFPGTGYGYTF
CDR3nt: TGTGCCAGCAGTCCACAATTTCCAGGGACTGGCTATGGCTACACCTTC

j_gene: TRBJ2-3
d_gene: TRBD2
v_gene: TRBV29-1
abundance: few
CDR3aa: CSVAPGLAGALTLPDTQYF
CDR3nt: TGCAGCGTTGCCCCGGGACTAGCGGGAGCACTAACCCTTCCAGATACGCAGTATTTT

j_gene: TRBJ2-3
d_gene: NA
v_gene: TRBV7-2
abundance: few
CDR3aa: CASSSLDTDTQYF
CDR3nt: TGTGCCAGCAGCTCATTGGACACAGATACGCAGTATTTT

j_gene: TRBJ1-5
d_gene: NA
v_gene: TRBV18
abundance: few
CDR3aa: CASSPPGQHQPQHF
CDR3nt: TGTGCCAGCTCACCACCGGGGCAGCATCAGCCCCAGCATTTT

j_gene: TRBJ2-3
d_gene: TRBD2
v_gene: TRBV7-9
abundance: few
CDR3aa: CASSQGGAGGLTDTQYF
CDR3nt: TGTGCCAGCAGCCAAGGAGGAGCGGGAGGCCTCACAGATACGCAGTATTTT

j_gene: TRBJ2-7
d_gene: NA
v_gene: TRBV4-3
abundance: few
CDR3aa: CASSQFPSYEQYF
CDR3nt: TGCGCCAGCAGCCAATTTCCCTCCTACGAGCAGTACTTC

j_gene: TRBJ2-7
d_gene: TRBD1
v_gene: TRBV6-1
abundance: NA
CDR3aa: CASIRDRASYEQYF
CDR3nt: TGTGCCAGCATCCGGGACAGGGCTTCCTACGAGCAGTACTTC

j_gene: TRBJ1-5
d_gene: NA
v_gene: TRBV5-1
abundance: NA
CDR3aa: CASSLIAYHDSNQPQHF
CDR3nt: TGCGCCAGCAGCTTGATTGCATATCACGATAGCAATCAGCCCCAGCATTTT

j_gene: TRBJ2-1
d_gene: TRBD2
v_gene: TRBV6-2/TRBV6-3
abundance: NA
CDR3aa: CASTGLAGGRREQFF
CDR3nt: TGTGCCAGCACCGGACTAGCGGGGGGAAGGCGTGAGCAGTTCTTC

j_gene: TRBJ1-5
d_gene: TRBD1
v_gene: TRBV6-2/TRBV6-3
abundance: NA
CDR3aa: CASSFRQGGQPQHF
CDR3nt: TGTGCCAGCAGTTTCCGACAGGGGGGTCAGCCCCAGCATTTT

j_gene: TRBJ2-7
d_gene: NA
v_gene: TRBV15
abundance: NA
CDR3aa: CATSRDGYEQYF
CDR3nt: TGTGCCACCAGCAGAGATGGCTACGAGCAGTACTTC

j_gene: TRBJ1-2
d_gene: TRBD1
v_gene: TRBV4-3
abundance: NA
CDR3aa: CASSQEAGTGIYGYTF
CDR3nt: TGCGCCAGCAGCCAAGAGGCCGGGACAGGCATCTATGGCTACACCTTC

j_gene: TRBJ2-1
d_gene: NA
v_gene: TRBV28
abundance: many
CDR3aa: CASKGGGSYNEQFF
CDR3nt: TGTGCCAGCAAAGGTGGTGGCTCCTACAATGAGCAGTTCTTC

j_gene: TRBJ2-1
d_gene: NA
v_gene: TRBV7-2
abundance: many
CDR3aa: CASSLYSGDWNEQFF
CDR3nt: TGTGCCAGCAGCTTATACTCTGGGGATTGGAATGAGCAGTTCTTC

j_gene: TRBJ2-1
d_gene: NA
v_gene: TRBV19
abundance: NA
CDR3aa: CASSISADRYNEQFF
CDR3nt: TGTGCCAGTAGTATCTCAGCGGATAGGTACAATGAGCAGTTCTTC